These T cell receptor beta chains were read from a single sample in a study of shared clonotypes between healthy human individuals. The repertoire was sequenced with immunoSEQ multiplex PCR; TCRdb's copy has only in-frame clones and lacks some. The sample carries a few million clones, just over 90% recorded once. Specimen: naive CD8+ T cells from PBMCs. These TCRs come from a man aged 18 to 30 in good health. Some clones in this sample may be carry-over from other donors' samples. CDR3s leave out the opening cysteine and the closing phenylalanine or tryptophan. A D gene is named only where the DNA matches it firmly.

J,D,V,CDR3
TRBJ2-7,TRBD2,TRBV14,ASSLGTSGREGYEQY
TRBJ2-7,NA,TRBV27,ASSYLLGGPRPYEQY
TRBJ1-2,NA,TRBV5-4,AGSGYNYGYT
TRBJ1-5,NA,TRBV27,ASSLRGFDQPQH
TRBJ2-7,TRBD1,TRBV5-4,ASSSGQGYEQY
TRBJ2-7,TRBD1,TRBV27,ASRWGRTGFYEQY
TRBJ2-2,TRBD2,TRBV19,ASSTPTSGPLPNTGELF
TRBJ2-7,NA,TRBV27,ASSPTRAAFSYEQY
TRBJ2-7,NA,TRBV19,ASSASGPYYEQY
TRBJ1-2,NA,TRBV7-8,ASSLQETNYGYT
TRBJ2-5,NA,TRBV19,AARTTVTAEGQETQY
TRBJ2-7,TRBD2,TRBV5-4,ASSTGLAGVDEQY
TRBJ2-3,NA,TRBV7-2,ASSLALGTSTDTQY
TRBJ2-1,NA,TRBV5-6,ASSLNRPPRSWGNEQF
TRBJ2-3,TRBD2,TRBV7-9,ASSSTSGVPADTQY
TRBJ2-3,TRBD2,TRBV9,ASSVPTSGSADTQY
TRBJ1-2,NA,TRBV29-1,SVHAGTEYGYT
TRBJ2-7,NA,TRBV7-9,ASSSRKGQDPYEQY
TRBJ2-7,NA,TRBV6-5,ASSYGGEQY
TRBJ2-7,TRBD1,TRBV9,ASSPWGDRGSYEQY
TRBJ2-7,NA,TRBV19,ASRPREDRHYEQY
TRBJ2-5,NA,TRBV4-1,ASSQGRDFQETQY
TRBJ2-7,NA,TRBV28,ASSPERLEQY
TRBJ2-2,NA,TRBV27,ASKQGWTGELF
TRBJ2-1,NA,TRBV27,ASNLGPPGQF
TRBJ2-5,NA,TRBV9,ASSVGGSQETQY
TRBJ2-3,NA,TRBV9,ASSVVRAPASDTQY
TRBJ1-2,NA,TRBV29-1,SVDGQLNYDYT
TRBJ1-2,TRBD1,TRBV27,ASTATGSNYGYT
TRBJ1-1,TRBD1,TRBV13,ASSPTGQGLTEAF
TRBJ1-5,NA,TRBV4-1,ASSQVLGNNQPQH